The present T cell receptor (beta chain) was sequenced within a study of blood T cell repertoires in COVID-19 (dated by TCRdb to the early 2020s). Notes on the research overall: Samples covering the acute and convalescent phases of COVID-19 were provided by collaborators in the United States, Italy and Spain. The material from the prospective study consisted of cDNA or gDNA derived from T cells, B-cell-depleted T cells, or PBMCs. The dataset comprised deeply sampled blood TCRbeta repertoires from subjects exposed to, actively infected with, or recovered from COVID-19. The repertoires were released in a freely available public database intended as a resource for research on the immune response to SARS-CoV-2. The samples were drawn from the first 160 participants of the ongoing ImmuneRACE study and from 1,254 subjects provided by 6 global collaborators. Nearly every sample came with metadata listing a de-identified subject ID, COVID-19 status, age in years and sex. Where HLA class I and class II types were available, the types were taken from metadata supplied by the sample provider, not from assay-based typing.

CDR3 length: 13 amino acids, cysteine to phenylalanine. Only the CDR3 part of the read is kept: 39 bases, read in frame from the first base. V and J are truncated by 3 bases and 9 bases respectively, leaving an intervening sequence of 12 bases. For CDR1 and CDR2, the germline V gene lists MDHEN and SYDVKM. Remarks on this clone: The antigen it binds to is not known. No base quality information exists; no much larger clone differs at one position.

In Seattle, one collaborating source enrolled patients while the infection was active and tracked those patients longitudinally over the course of disease. Collaborating institutions collected whole blood in K2EDTA tubes following their own protocols. For TCRbeta analysis, collaborators shipped samples in one of three forms: frozen whole blood, isolated PBMCs, or DNA extracted from either of those sample types. The immunoSEQ Assay, a bias-controlled multiplex PCR, was used to amplify TCRbeta CDR3 regions from genomic DNA. Per the authors' processing: Nucleated cell counts per sample were estimated from amplification of reference gene primers within the assay. To quantify the absolute abundance of each unique TCRbeta CDR3 rearrangement, sequence reads were collapsed and filtered. For each sample, productive Simpson clonality was calculated as the square root of Simpson's diversity index across productive rearrangements. TCRdb stores this immuneACCESS table with in-frame sequences only. Part of the clones is absent; in the studies checked, under half of the shortfall reflects unresolved V genes, and no reason is known for the rest. V, J and clone size are taken as reported in that table, and D and trimming were inferred from the DNA itself. Across this sample there are around 250,000 clones, with approximately 89% seen only once. The leading ten clones occupy 10% to 13% of the sample.

Overall results and qualifications from the work: Clinical and demographic metadata were provided uncurated, with the amount varying by source and participant.

Sequences were obtained from peripheral blood. This receptor chain uses TRBV28 and TRBJ2-4; TRBD1 is perhaps the D gene, given 5 matching bases. The receptor was derived from an older woman with COVID-19, enrolled during active disease. In nucleotides, the sequence is TGTGCCAGCAGTTTCCCCCCAGGGTCCATTCAGTACTTC. Its amino acids are CASSFPPGSIQYF.